These 21 T cell receptor beta chains were sequenced from one sample in a study of OX40 agonist ivuxolimab in advanced cancers. Data came from immunoSEQ multiplex PCR; TCRdb stores just in-frame clones and leaves some out. The table has just over 60,000 clones, roughly 87% seen once. Here the sequenced sample was CD4+ or CD8+ T cells sorted from blood, taken in a trial of the OX40 agonist ivuxolimab. The receptors stem from an adult with an advanced solid tumor such as melanoma, head and neck, liver or kidney cancer.

The genes are TRBV7-2 and TRBJ2-5; perhaps TRBD2 as D (5 bases). V dropped 5 bases and J dropped 5 bases, with 12 bases sitting between them. This CDR3 has 13 amino acids. CDR1 is SGHTA and CDR2 is FQGNSA in the germline V gene. The CDR3 DNA follows: TGTGCCAGCAGCATTCCGGGGAAGGAGACCCAGTACTTC. Residues: CASSIPGKETQYF.

This chain links TRBV5-4 with TRBJ2-4; D might be TRBD2 (6 bases). V was trimmed by 3 bases and J by 10 bases, leaving 14 bases between them. CDR1 is SGHNT and CDR2 is YYREEE in the germline V gene (reference sequence). This CDR3 is built from 13 residues. Here the CDR3 DNA reads TGTGCCAGCAGCTCCCAGGAGGGACGAATTCAGTACTTC. Its translation: CASSSQEGRIQYF.

This chain joins TRBV7-1 and TRBJ1-5; 7 bases are a match to TRBD1. TRBV7-1 is an ORF; its function is uncertain. This CDR3 contains 15 residues. The trim removed 5 bases at V and 4 bases at J, leaving 8 bases unmatched. The CDR3 sequence: CASSRGTANNQPQHF. The CDR3 DNA reads TGTGCCAGCAGCCGCGGGACAGCTAATAATCAGCCCCAGCATTTT.

V is TRBV12-2 and J is TRBJ1-2. TRBV12-2 is flagged as a pseudogene. The CDR3 covers 18 residues. The CDR3, as DNA: TGTGCAAGTCGCTTACCACACCCCCCTGGACGGACTAACTATGGCTACACCTTC. This codes for CASRLPHPPGRTNYGYTF.

The CDR3 spells CASSLDHNGKTRPLYEQYF. The CDR3 bases are TGTGCCAGCAGCTTAGATCATAATGGAAAGACTAGACCCCTTTACGAGCAGTACTTC. V gene TRBV11-2 combines with J gene TRBJ2-7, with TRBD2 as a possible D gene (6 bases). The length of the CDR3 is 19 residues. Germline CDR1 is SGHAT and CDR2 is FQNNGV. V was shortened by 0 bases and J by 4 bases, with 25 bases between the two germline ends.

The chain is built from TRBV2 and TRBJ2-5; 13 bases align to TRBD2. Germline V CDR1 and CDR2: SNHLY, FYNNEI. CDR3 size: 16 residues. After removal of 9 bases from V and 3 bases from J, the junction contained 10 bases not matched to a gene. The CDR3 DNA follows: TGTGCCAGTACCGTAGGGGGACTAGCGGGGAAAGAGACCCAGTACTTC. It is translated as CASTVGGLAGKETQYF.

In DNA form, the CDR3 reads TGCAGCTTTGTACAGGGGGCTAGCACAGATACGCAGTATTTT. Amino acid sequence: CSFVQGASTDTQYF. The rearrangement uses TRBV29-1 and TRBJ2-3, with 9 bases fitting TRBD1. Germline-derived CDR1 and CDR2 are SQVTM and ANQGSEA. The CDR3 runs to 14 residues. Germline trimming cut 8 bases from V and 0 bases from J; bases unmatched to any gene: 6.

V gene TRBV2 combines with J gene TRBJ1-1; D might be TRBD1 (6 bases). The V end lost 6 bases, the J end lost 5 bases, and 16 bases lay between the germline ends. The CDR3 spans 14 residues. Germline CDR1 reads SNHLY; CDR2 reads FYNNEI. CDR3 nucleotide sequence: TGTGCCAGCAGCCCCCGCGGGGGCAGGACTGAAGCTTTCTTT. Amino acid sequence: CASSPRGGRTEAFF.

This clone showed up just a few times. The rearrangement uses TRBV15 and TRBJ2-2, with a weak D call TRBD1 (6 bases). Trimming shortened V by 5 bases and J by 0 bases, and 7 bases separated the two germline ends. Germline CDR1 reads LNHNV; CDR2 reads YYDKDF (reference sequence). CDR3 length equals 14 residues. CDR3 amino acids: CATSWTANTGELFF. In DNA form, the CDR3 reads TGTGCCACCAGCTGGACAGCGAACACCGGGGAGCTGTTTTTT.

The chain is built from TRBV6-6 and TRBJ2-3; TRBD1 or TRBD2 may be the D gene (5 bases each). Germline V gene sequence: CDR1 MNHNY, CDR2 SVGAGI (reference sequence). The CDR3 covers 14 residues. The ends were cut back, 7 bases at V and 4 bases at J, with 15 bases in the middle. The chain's CDR3 is CASKRDLFSDTQYF. DNA of the CDR3: TGTGCCAGCAAAAGGGACCTTTTCTCAGATACGCAGTATTTT.

V usage is TRBV4-1 and J usage is TRBJ2-7, with D possibly being TRBD2 (6 bases). Trimming took 4 bases from V and 6 from J, leaving 13 bases between them. Germline V gives CDR1 MGHRA, CDR2 YSYEKL. This CDR3 has 13 amino acids. Written as DNA, the CDR3 is TGCGCCAGCAGCCCAGAGGGCGGGGTCGAGCAGTACTTC. Its translation is CASSPEGGVEQYF.

The genes are TRBV28 and TRBJ2-3; D is ambiguous. CDR1 and CDR2 (germline): MDHEN, SYDVKM. Trimming cost V 2 bases and J 3 bases, with 12 bases left between them. This CDR3 is built from 15 residues. This chain's CDR3 is CASSLLSTATDTQYF. The CDR3 DNA follows: TGTGCCAGCAGTTTACTATCTACAGCGACAGATACGCAGTATTTT. The complete variable domain, with remaining parts taken from reference TRBV28 and TRBJ2-3, reads DVKVTQSSRYLVKRTGEKVFLECVQDMDHENMFWYRQDPGLGLRLIYFSYDVKMKEKGDIPEGYSVSREKKERFSLILESASTNQTSMYLCASSLLSTATDTQYFGPGTRLTVL.

CDR3 amino acids: CASSFDQGAQYF. CDR3 sequence (DNA): TGCGCCAGCAGCTTCGACCAGGGGGCACAGTACTTC. The chain carries TRBV5-1 and TRBJ2-7; TRBD1 aligns across 8 bases. CDR3 size: 12 residues. Germline CDR1 is SGHRS and CDR2 is YFSETQ. The J segment lost 10 bases and the V segment lost 2 bases, leaving 5 bases of the junction unmatched.

The genes are TRBV28 and TRBJ1-2; D gene unclear. Germline-derived CDR1 and CDR2 are MDHEN and SYDVKM. Deletions cut 10 bases from V and 3 bases from J, with 15 bases between. The CDR3 loop spans 13 amino acids. Written as DNA, the CDR3 is TGTGCCACCACCGCACAGACCTACTATGGCTACACCTTC. The encoded protein is CATTAQTYYGYTF.

J is TRBJ2-2 and V is TRBV28; unclear D gene. The V end lost 5 bases, the J end lost 4 bases, and 17 bases lay between the germline ends. Per the germline V gene, CDR1 is MDHEN and CDR2 is SYDVKM. This CDR3 is 16 amino acids long. The CDR3 nucleotides are TGTGCCAGCAGTCCGCCCTCCTCGACGGTCACCGGGGAGCTGTTTTTT. This encodes CASSPPSSTVTGELFF.

Notes on this clone: Other DNA sequences from this sample encode an identical CDR3 as well. The rearrangement links TRBV28 to TRBJ1-5, with a tentative D call TRBD1 (5 bases). Germline V gives CDR1 MDHEN, CDR2 SYDVKM. The CDR3 covers 15 residues. Trimming took 9 bases from V and 3 from J, leaving 18 bases between them. CDR3 region: CASSPGRVYNQPQHF. CDR3 DNA sequence: TGTGCCAGTAGCCCGGGCAGGGTCTACAATCAGCCCCAGCATTTT.

The CDR3 region has the DNA TGTGCCAGTACTCAGGGGGCCACAGATACGCAGTATTTT. Translation gives CASTQGATDTQYF. The V call is TRBV19, the J call TRBJ2-3, with 8 positions matching TRBD1. The germline CDR1 and CDR2 sequences are LNHDA and SQIVND (reference sequence). This CDR3 spans 13 amino acids. J was trimmed by 2 bases and V by 7 bases; bases with no gene match: 2.

The chain joins TRBV6-5 to TRBJ2-5; perhaps TRBD2 as D (5 bases). The DNA end is a closer match to TRBJ2-7, so the J assignment may be wrong. Germline values: CDR1 MNHEY, CDR2 SVGAGI. CDR3 length equals 14 residues. As DNA, the CDR3 is TGTGCCAGCACCCCGGCTAGCCGATCCTACGAGCAGTACTTC. Residues: CASTPASRSYEQYF.

A few counts support this clone. The J gene is TRBJ1-1, the V gene TRBV20-1, with D unclear. The CDR3 has 11 residues. CDR1 is DFQATT and CDR2 is SNEGSKA in the germline V gene (reference sequence). Trimming pared 7 bases from V and 1 base from J, leaving 7 bases between. CDR3 in DNA: TGCAGTGGGAAAGGGAACACTGAAGCTTTCTTT. Translation: CSGKGNTEAFF.

The genes are TRBV25-1 and TRBJ2-3; D unresolved. V dropped 2 bases and J dropped 6 bases, with 15 bases sitting between them. The germline V gene has CDR1 MGHDK and CDR2 SYGVNS. The CDR3 has 15 residues. CDR3 bases: TGTGCCAGCAGTGAACGTTGGTCGCAAGCTGATACGCAGTATTTT. Amino acid sequence: CASSERWSQADTQYF.

J is TRBJ2-5 and V is TRBV10-1; D not resolved. V was shortened by 0 bases and J by 3 bases, with 5 bases between the two germline ends. CDR1 is WNHNN, CDR2 SYGVQD, per germline (reference sequence). This CDR3 spans 13 amino acids. Here the CDR3 reads CASSESPEETQYF. Written as DNA, the CDR3 is TGCGCCAGCAGTGAGTCGCCCGAAGAGACCCAGTACTTC.